This T cell receptor beta chain was documented in a study of CD8 T cells in Susac syndrome. This CDR3 comprises 12 residues. Germline V gene data show CDR1 as SEHNR and CDR2 as FQNEAQ (reference sequence). Trimming took off 7 bases at V and 8 bases at J, with 13 bases between the two ends. After extraction with the RNeasy kit, 0.5 to 1 ug of the RNA was reverse transcribed using random hexamers. TCRdb independently ran MiXCR on the immunoSEQ multiplex PCR reads; one entry per CDR3 protein. The top ten clones hold more than 0.13% of a sample with some 100,000 distinct CDR3 sequences, over 90% of them seen once.

Specimen: CD4+ T cells from PBMCs. This clonotype was sampled from a human donor in good health. The genes are TRBV7-9 and TRBJ2-3, with D maybe TRBD2 (6 bases). Here the CDR3 DNA reads TGTGCCAGCACCTACCGGGAGTCTACGCAGTATTTT. As protein: CASTYRESTQYF.